The entry below gives a single TCR beta chain sequence along with its context. Its antigen remains unidentified. This specimen belongs to a study of a mutant IDH1 vaccine in newly diagnosed glioma. V was pared by 2 bases and J by 4 bases, with 8 bases of the junction left unmatched. The CDR3 totals 16 residues. Germline V gives CDR1 MNHEY, CDR2 SMNVEV (reference sequence). The repertoire was sequenced with immunoSEQ multiplex PCR; TCRdb's copy has only in-frame clones and lacks some. The sample has around 65,000 clones; roughly 80% are singletons. Regarding time point: week 11, during vaccination. Vaccine doses each comprised 300 ug of mutant IDH1 20-mer peptide, with topical imiquimod. Tumors from donors were new WHO grade 3 or 4 IDH1-mutant astrocytomas with ATRX loss.

Sequencing was performed on PBMCs, taken from a glioma patient whose treatment included an IDH1 peptide vaccine. J is TRBJ1-2 and V is TRBV27, with TRBD1 matching 9 bases. This clonotype was obtained from a man aged 50-60 years with glioma. In nucleotides, the CDR3 is TGTGCCAGCAGTTTAAATGTCGGGACAGGGCTCTATGGCTACACCTTC. Its protein product is CASSLNVGTGLYGYTF.